This is a list of T cell receptor beta chains from one sample in a study of control samples from healthy donors and cancer patients. Clones were sequenced by immunoSEQ multiplex PCR, and TCRdb holds only the in-frame ones, with some missing. The sample records some 120,000 clones, approximately 90% being singletons. Sequencing was carried out using blood. These receptors were taken from a man aged 18 to 30 in good health. Each CDR3 is given with its conserved first and last residue. The D gene is left open where the match is weak. Clone size is given for some rows only: seen once, a few or many times, or a class if the clone is expanded.

j_call clone_size d_call v_call cdr3_aa cdr3_nt
TRBJ2-3 NA NA TRBV15 CATSRNMLASTDTQYF TGTGCCACCAGCAGGAATATGCTAGCGAGCACAGATACGCAGTATTTT
TRBJ1-5 NA NA TRBV15 CATSRDGRSNQPQHF TGTGCCACCAGCAGAGATGGGCGGAGCAATCAGCCCCAGCATTTT
TRBJ1-1 NA TRBD1 TRBV10-1 CASSEQRQGRTEAFF TGCGCCAGCAGTGAGCAACGACAGGGGAGGACTGAAGCTTTCTTT
TRBJ1-1 NA NA TRBV4-1 CASSLQGFFTEAFF TGCGCCAGCAGCCTCCAGGGGTTTTTCACTGAAGCTTTCTTT
TRBJ2-5 NA NA TRBV24-1 CATSGPHKKETQYF TGTGCCACCAGTGGTCCCCACAAGAAGGAGACCCAGTACTTC
TRBJ2-3 NA NA TRBV10-2 CASSESLDTQYF TGCGCCAGCAGTGAGTCCCTAGATACGCAGTATTTT
TRBJ2-2 NA NA TRBV15 CATSRDPGTGELFF TGTGCCACCAGCAGAGATCCGGGCACCGGGGAGCTGTTTTTT
TRBJ1-2 NA NA TRBV2 CASSPEYGYTF TGTGCCAGCAGTCCAGAATATGGCTACACCTTC
TRBJ2-1 once NA TRBV6-1 CASSGHRGASRNNEQFF TGTGCCAGCAGTGGACACCGGGGGGCTAGCAGGAACAATGAGCAGTTCTTC
TRBJ1-2 NA NA TRBV12-3/TRBV12-4 CASSLSGNYGYTF TGTGCCAGCAGTTTGTCGGGAAACTATGGCTACACCTTC
TRBJ1-4 NA NA TRBV19 CASSAPGRTNEKLFF TGTGCCAGTAGTGCACCGGGACGGACTAATGAAAAACTGTTTTTT
TRBJ2-3 NA NA TRBV19 CATLSGIRSTDTQYF TGTGCCACCCTCAGTGGAATAAGGAGCACAGATACGCAGTATTTT
TRBJ1-4 NA NA TRBV5-1 CASSLRQGSEATNEKLFF TGCGCCAGCAGCTTGCGTCAGGGTTCCGAGGCAACTAATGAAAAACTGTTTTTT
TRBJ2-5 once NA TRBV7-3 CASSLGGRGEETQYF TGTGCCAGCAGCTTAGGGGGGCGAGGAGAAGAGACCCAGTACTTC
TRBJ2-1 NA NA TRBV6-4 CASSEATGSNEQFF TGTGCCAGCAGTGAAGCGACAGGAAGCAATGAGCAGTTCTTC
TRBJ1-3 once NA TRBV2 CATIGGNTIYF TGTGCCACCATCGGAGGAAACACCATATATTTT
TRBJ1-2 NA NA TRBV5-1 CASSLEGNYGYTF TGCGCCAGCAGCTTGGAAGGGAACTATGGCTACACCTTC